Listed below are T cell receptor beta chains from one sample, sequenced in a study of human versus mouse CDR3 diversity and MHC coevolution. Generated by immunoSEQ multiplex PCR, the TCRdb table keeps only in-frame clones and is missing some. The data hold about 77,000 clones, with around 92% observed a single time. Sample: naive CD4+ T cells from blood. These receptors were collected from a person aged 25-75 years in good health. The CDR3 runs from the conserved cysteine through the conserved F or W. A D gene is named only where the DNA matches it firmly. Clone size is not always given. Where it is, it says once, few, many or a class for expanded clones.

abundance: few
d_gene: TRBD1
v_gene: TRBV19
j_gene: TRBJ1-5
CDR3nt: TGTGCCAGTTCCACAGGGGGCGGAGGTCAGCCCCAGCATTTT
CDR3aa: CASSTGGGGQPQHF

abundance: .
d_gene: .
v_gene: TRBV5-1
j_gene: TRBJ1-5
CDR3nt: TGCGCCAGCATCCACCCCTGGGAGTCGCAACTTAATCAGCCCCAGCATTTT
CDR3aa: CASIHPWESQLNQPQHF

abundance: .
d_gene: .
v_gene: TRBV30
j_gene: TRBJ2-2
CDR3nt: TGTGCCTGGAGCCGGGTGGAGGAGCTGTTTTTT
CDR3aa: CAWSRVEELFF

abundance: .
d_gene: TRBD1
v_gene: TRBV14
j_gene: TRBJ2-3
CDR3nt: TGTGCCAGCAGCCCCGGACAGGGAAAGAACACAGATACGCAGTATTTT
CDR3aa: CASSPGQGKNTDTQYF

abundance: .
d_gene: .
v_gene: TRBV28
j_gene: TRBJ1-5
CDR3nt: TGTGCCAGCAGTTTATGGGGGGGGGAGGTCCCGAACAATCAGCCCCAGCATTTT
CDR3aa: CASSLWGGEVPNNQPQHF

abundance: .
d_gene: TRBD1
v_gene: TRBV28
j_gene: TRBJ2-3
CDR3nt: TGTGCCAGCAGTTCCCCCCCGGGACAGGGGGCAACAGATACGCAGTATTTT
CDR3aa: CASSSPPGQGATDTQYF

abundance: .
d_gene: TRBD2
v_gene: TRBV5-6
j_gene: TRBJ2-3
CDR3nt: TGTGCCAGCAGCTTGTATAGCGGGGGCGGAGCAGATACGCAGTATTTT
CDR3aa: CASSLYSGGGADTQYF

abundance: .
d_gene: TRBD1
v_gene: TRBV19
j_gene: TRBJ1-4
CDR3nt: TGTGCCAGTAGCCCGGACAGGGCGACTAATGAAAAACTGTTTTTT
CDR3aa: CASSPDRATNEKLFF

abundance: once
d_gene: TRBD1
v_gene: TRBV29-1
j_gene: TRBJ2-5
CDR3nt: TGCAGCGTTTCCCCCTCAGGGGGCCTCGGAGAGACCCAGTACTTC
CDR3aa: CSVSPSGGLGETQYF

abundance: .
d_gene: .
v_gene: TRBV7-6
j_gene: TRBJ2-1
CDR3nt: TGTGCCAGCAGCTTTCGTCCTAGCGAAACTGACAATGAGCAGTTCTTC
CDR3aa: CASSFRPSETDNEQFF

abundance: .
d_gene: TRBD1
v_gene: TRBV4-1
j_gene: TRBJ2-7
CDR3nt: TGCGCCAGCAGCCAAGCGTCACCGGGACAGGGGGCCTACGAGCAGTACTTC
CDR3aa: CASSQASPGQGAYEQYF

abundance: .
d_gene: TRBD2
v_gene: TRBV7-8
j_gene: TRBJ2-1
CDR3nt: TGTGCCAGCAGCTTGCGCGGGAGGTTTATCAATGAGCAGTTCTTC
CDR3aa: CASSLRGRFINEQFF

abundance: .
d_gene: TRBD1
v_gene: TRBV10-2
j_gene: TRBJ2-6
CDR3nt: TGCGCCAGCAGTGAGGGGGACAGGGTAGTCGGGGCCAACGTCCTGACTTTC
CDR3aa: CASSEGDRVVGANVLTF

abundance: .
d_gene: .
v_gene: TRBV5-6
j_gene: TRBJ1-6
CDR3nt: TGTGCCAGCAGCTTGTCCGGAGGGAGCTCCTATAATTCACCCCTCCACTTT
CDR3aa: CASSLSGGSSYNSPLHF

abundance: .
d_gene: TRBD1
v_gene: TRBV6-1
j_gene: TRBJ1-1
CDR3nt: TGTGCCAGCAGTTGGGACAGGGATATGAACACTGAAGCTTTCTTT
CDR3aa: CASSWDRDMNTEAFF

abundance: .
d_gene: .
v_gene: TRBV6-5
j_gene: TRBJ2-3
CDR3nt: TGTGCCAGCAGAGTTACTAGGACTGCTGGCGATACGCAGTATTTT
CDR3aa: CASRVTRTAGDTQYF

abundance: .
d_gene: TRBD1
v_gene: TRBV19
j_gene: TRBJ1-2
CDR3nt: TGTGCCAGTAGTATAGTAGGGACAGGGAAATCCCCGAATGGCTACACCTTC
CDR3aa: CASSIVGTGKSPNGYTF

abundance: .
d_gene: TRBD2
v_gene: TRBV7-9
j_gene: TRBJ2-2
CDR3nt: TGTGCCAGCCCCTCGGCGGGGGGGCAGAACACCGGGGAGCTGTTTTTT
CDR3aa: CASPSAGGQNTGELFF

abundance: few
d_gene: .
v_gene: TRBV10-3
j_gene: TRBJ2-7
CDR3nt: TGTGCCATCAGTGAGTCCCTTTACGAGCAGTACTTC
CDR3aa: CAISESLYEQYF

abundance: .
d_gene: .
v_gene: TRBV5-1
j_gene: TRBJ2-5
CDR3nt: TGCGCCAGCAGCTTCGGTTTGCAGGGCGAGACCCAGTACTTC
CDR3aa: CASSFGLQGETQYF

abundance: .
d_gene: .
v_gene: TRBV28
j_gene: TRBJ1-2
CDR3nt: TGTGCCAGCAGTTTTAGGGGGGGAAACTATGGCTACACCTTC
CDR3aa: CASSFRGGNYGYTF

abundance: .
d_gene: .
v_gene: TRBV10-2
j_gene: TRBJ2-7
CDR3nt: TGCGCCAGCAGTGAGCAGGGTATCGAGCAGTACTTC
CDR3aa: CASSEQGIEQYF

abundance: .
d_gene: .
v_gene: TRBV28
j_gene: TRBJ1-2
CDR3nt: TGTGCCACAGGTCCGAACTATGGCTACACCTTC
CDR3aa: CATGPNYGYTF

abundance: .
d_gene: TRBD1
v_gene: TRBV25-1
j_gene: TRBJ2-7
CDR3nt: TGTGCCACCGCCCAAGGGGGCTTACACGAGCAGTACTTC
CDR3aa: CATAQGGLHEQYF

abundance: .
d_gene: .
v_gene: TRBV27
j_gene: TRBJ2-6
CDR3nt: TGTGCCAGCAGTTATGTTCCCAGGGTTGGTGGGGCCAACGTCCTGACTTTC
CDR3aa: CASSYVPRVGGANVLTF

abundance: .
d_gene: TRBD1
v_gene: TRBV18
j_gene: TRBJ2-7
CDR3nt: TGTGCCAGCTCACCCCTGACAGGGGCTGACGAGCAGTACTTC
CDR3aa: CASSPLTGADEQYF

abundance: .
d_gene: TRBD1
v_gene: TRBV30
j_gene: TRBJ1-1
CDR3nt: TGTGCCTGGAGTGGGGGGACAGGGAACACTGAAGCTTTCTTT
CDR3aa: CAWSGGTGNTEAFF

abundance: .
d_gene: TRBD2
v_gene: TRBV6-1
j_gene: TRBJ2-7
CDR3nt: TGTGCCAGCAGTGGCATCTCCGGGACTAGCGGGAGGGCCATGTACGAGCAGTACTTC
CDR3aa: CASSGISGTSGRAMYEQYF

abundance: .
d_gene: .
v_gene: TRBV18
j_gene: TRBJ2-7
CDR3nt: TGTGCCAGCTCACCGACCCATAAGGAGGGCGAGCAGTACTTC
CDR3aa: CASSPTHKEGEQYF